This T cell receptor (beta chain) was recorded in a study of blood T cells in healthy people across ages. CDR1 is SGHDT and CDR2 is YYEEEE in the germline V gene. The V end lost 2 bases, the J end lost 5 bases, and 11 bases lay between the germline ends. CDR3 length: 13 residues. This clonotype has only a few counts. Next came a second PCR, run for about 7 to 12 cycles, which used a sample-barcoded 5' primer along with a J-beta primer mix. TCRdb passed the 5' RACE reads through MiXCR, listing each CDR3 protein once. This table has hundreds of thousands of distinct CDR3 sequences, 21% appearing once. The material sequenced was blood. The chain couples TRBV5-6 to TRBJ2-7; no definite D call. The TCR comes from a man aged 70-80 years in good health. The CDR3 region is CASSLYNGNEQYF. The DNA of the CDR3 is TGTGCCAGCAGCTTATACAATGGCAACGAGCAGTACTTC.